This T cell receptor (beta chain) originates from a study of blood T cell repertoires in COVID-19. Across the whole study: PBMCs, B-cell-depleted T cells, or T cells were the source of the cDNA or gDNA that made up the material.

From germline, CDR1 is MDHEN and CDR2 SYDVKM. V gave up 9 bases and J gave up 8 bases; unmatched junction bases: 1. The CDR3 runs 12 residues. Methods used by the authors: Cell counts per sample came from amplifying reference gene primers. Produced via immunoSEQ multiplex PCR; TCRdb's table is partial and in-frame only. D and trimming were read from the DNA, whereas the V and J calls and clone size are those reported in that table. Here the sample spans under 350,000 clones, 89% being singletons. Participants' reported clinical history set cohort assignment. Details on this clone: The same CDR3 also results from other DNA sequences found in this sample.

Sequences were obtained from PBMCs or T cells enriched from blood (not recorded which). The receptor was derived from a woman aged 55 to 70 who had recovered from COVID-19. The chain couples TRBV28 to TRBJ1-6, with 10 bases matching TRBD1. This CDR3 reads CASGTGDSPLHF. The CDR3 coding sequence is TGTGCCAGTGGGACAGGGGATTCACCCCTCCACTTT.